The source of this TCR beta chain is a study of blood T cell repertoires in COVID-19. Study overall: PBMCs, B-cell-depleted T cells, or T cells provided the cDNA or gDNA that made up the material.

Sequencing was performed with immunoSEQ multiplex PCR; in TCRdb, only in-frame clones are kept and a portion is missing. This repertoire shows 250,000 to 300,000 clones, about nine tenths found once; its top ten account for less than 20%. CDR1 LNHNV and CDR2 YYDKDF come from the germline V gene (reference sequence). This CDR3 spans 15 amino acids. V shed 8 bases and J shed 5 bases, with 19 bases lying between them. The TCR sequence derives from a young man who had recovered from COVID-19. The sequenced material came from PBMCs or T cells enriched from blood (not recorded which). The chain combines TRBV15 with TRBJ2-1, with D maybe TRBD2 (6 bases). The CDR3 protein is CATGPVGGTHNEQFF. The CDR3 DNA reads TGTGCCACCGGCCCAGTAGGCGGGACCCACAATGAGCAGTTCTTC. The full variable domain, in which reference TRBV15 and TRBJ2-1 provide the parts outside the CDR3, is DAMVIQNPRYQVTQFGKPVTLSCSQTLNHNVMYWYQQKSSQAPKLLFHYYDKDFNNEADTPDNFQSRRPNTSFCFLDIRSPGLGDTAMYLCATGPVGGTHNEQFFGPGTRLTVL.